This T cell receptor (beta chain) is from a study of STAT5B mutations in CD4+ large granular lymphocyte leukemia. Methods used by the authors: Productive clonotypes were detectable down to 2.59 x 10-5 frequency. The repertoire was sequenced with immunoSEQ multiplex PCR; TCRdb's copy has only in-frame clones and lacks some. The V and J calls and clone size come from that table; D and trimming were worked out from the DNA. The sample carries 21,000 or so clones, 79% recorded once. Study findings and constraints: Compared with healthy controls (2/35), patient top clones favored TRBV06 (8/27). CD4-sorted patient repertoires seemed more clonal than healthy CD4+ repertoires. The CD4+ versus CD8+ T-LGLL clonality difference may reflect limited sample size.

To note about this clone: As yet, its antigen is unknown.

With 1 base removed from V and 3 bases from J, the gap between germline ends came to 6 bases. This CDR3 has 12 amino acids. Germline CDR1 reads SQVTM; CDR2 reads ANQGSEA. J is TRBJ1-1 and V is TRBV29-1; D gene ambiguous. The receptor was isolated from a human donor in good health. The material sequenced was CD4+ T cells from blood buffy coats. The CDR3 reads CSVEGRDTEAFF. The CDR3 coding sequence is TGCAGCGTTGAAGGTAGGGACACTGAAGCTTTCTTT.